This T cell receptor beta chain was sequenced in a study of T cells after yellow fever vaccination. Study as a whole: Fractions containing few cells were prepared with SMART-Seq v4 Ultra Low Input.

The CDR3 length is 18 residues. Germline CDR1 SGHRS, CDR2 YFSETQ. V was pared by 0 bases and J by 5 bases, with 23 bases between. As TCR cDNA was made by 5'RACE template switching, a universal primer site and UMIs were added. From the 5' RACE reads, TCRdb called clonotypes with MiXCR, one entry per CDR3 protein. The sample includes about 630,000 distinct CDR3 sequences, roughly an eighth of them seen just once. A few counts support this clonotype. V and J are TRBV5-1 and TRBJ2-5, with a tentative D call TRBD1 (6 bases). The sequencing here drew on PBMCs, taken on the day of the yellow fever booster vaccination. This TCR derives from a man younger than 45 who received the YFV17D yellow fever vaccine. The CDR3 DNA follows: TGCGCCAGCAGCTTGGAGTCATGGTTGGGGGCAAGGCGGGAGACCCAGTACTTC. Translating it yields CASSLESWLGARRETQYF.